This T cell receptor beta chain was recorded in a study of CD8 T cells in ankylosing spondylitis. Broader study findings: A motif in TCR beta, a set of 8 or 9 highly homologous variants, appeared characteristic of ankylosing spondylitis blood. Disease-linked clones reportedly concentrated significantly in matched ankylosing spondylitis synovial fluid. Earlier work had already found some motif variants in reactive arthritis synovial fluid and blood.

This clonotype was seen a handful of times. Antigen specificity is unknown. TCRdb reanalysed the 5' RACE reads using MiXCR and keeps one entry per CDR3 protein. The sample has some 290,000 distinct CDR3 sequences; roughly 20% are singletons. The origin of this receptor is a male donor with ankylosing spondylitis or in good health (not recorded which). Specimen: blood, either unsorted or a sorted T cell fraction (not recorded which).

The CDR3: CASSTGRTNTGELFF. CDR3 in DNA: TGTGCCAGCAGTACAGGACGGACGAACACCGGGGAGCTGTTTTTT. The rearrangement joins TRBV6-1 to TRBJ2-2; tentative D call: TRBD1 (5 bases). Germline-derived CDR1 and CDR2 are MNHNS and SASEGT. V gave up 5 bases and J gave up 0 bases, with 10 bases separating them. This CDR3 contains 15 residues.